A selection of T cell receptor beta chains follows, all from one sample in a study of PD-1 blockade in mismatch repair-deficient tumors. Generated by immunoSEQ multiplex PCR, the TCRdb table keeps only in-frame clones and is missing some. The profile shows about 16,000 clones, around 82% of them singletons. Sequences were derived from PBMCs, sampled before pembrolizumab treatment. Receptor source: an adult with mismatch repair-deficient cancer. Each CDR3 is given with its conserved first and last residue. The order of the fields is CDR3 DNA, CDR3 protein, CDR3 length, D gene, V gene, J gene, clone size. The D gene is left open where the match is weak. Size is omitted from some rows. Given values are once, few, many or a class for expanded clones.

CDR3 DNA: TGTGCCAGCAGCCTGCGGGTTGAGGGGGCTGCTTCCTACGAGCAGTACTTC
CDR3 protein: CASSLRVEGAASYEQYF
CDR3 length: 17
D gene: TRBD1
V gene: TRBV5-5
J gene: TRBJ2-7
clone size: .

CDR3 DNA: TGTGCCAGCAGTTTAGTTATAGAGAACACTGAAGCTTTCTTT
CDR3 protein: CASSLVIENTEAFF
CDR3 length: 14
D gene: .
V gene: TRBV28
J gene: TRBJ1-1
clone size: .

CDR3 DNA: TGCGCCAGCAGCTTGGGACAGGGACCCGGGGAGCTGTTTTTT
CDR3 protein: CASSLGQGPGELFF
CDR3 length: 14
D gene: TRBD1
V gene: TRBV5-1
J gene: TRBJ2-2
clone size: .

CDR3 DNA: TGTGCCAGCGAGGGGCAGGGGGGCTACGAGCAGTACTTC
CDR3 protein: CASEGQGGYEQYF
CDR3 length: 13
D gene: .
V gene: TRBV25-1
J gene: TRBJ2-7
clone size: .

CDR3 DNA: TGTGCCAGCAGTTTGTATGAAGGGTCCTACAATGAGCAGTTCTTC
CDR3 protein: CASSLYEGSYNEQFF
CDR3 length: 15
D gene: .
V gene: TRBV28
J gene: TRBJ2-1
clone size: .

CDR3 DNA: TGTGCCAGCAGGAAGGGACTAGCGGGAGGGTTAAGAGAGACCCAGTACTTC
CDR3 protein: CASRKGLAGGLRETQYF
CDR3 length: 17
D gene: TRBD2
V gene: TRBV7-8
J gene: TRBJ2-5
clone size: .

CDR3 DNA: TGTGCCAGCACCCGGGGCACCGGGGAGCTGTTTTTT
CDR3 protein: CASTRGTGELFF
CDR3 length: 12
D gene: .
V gene: TRBV6-5
J gene: TRBJ2-2
clone size: .

CDR3 DNA: TGTGCCAGCAGCCCCACCCGACTAGCGGTTAGCACAGATACGCAGTATTTT
CDR3 protein: CASSPTRLAVSTDTQYF
CDR3 length: 17
D gene: TRBD2
V gene: TRBV7-2
J gene: TRBJ2-3
clone size: .

CDR3 DNA: TGCAGCGTCCAGGGGGCGTCCGGGGAGCTGTTTTTT
CDR3 protein: CSVQGASGELFF
CDR3 length: 12
D gene: TRBD1
V gene: TRBV29-1
J gene: TRBJ2-2
clone size: .

CDR3 DNA: TGTGCCAGCAGTTACTCCCCGGACAGGGGAGCTTTCTTT
CDR3 protein: CASSYSPDRGAFF
CDR3 length: 13
D gene: TRBD1
V gene: TRBV6-5
J gene: TRBJ1-1
clone size: medium-sized

CDR3 DNA: TGTGCCAGCAGCTTGGCGGTACGGGGCCGGTCCTACGAGCAGTACTTC
CDR3 protein: CASSLAVRGRSYEQYF
CDR3 length: 16
D gene: .
V gene: TRBV5-6
J gene: TRBJ2-7
clone size: .

CDR3 DNA: TGCGCCAGCAGTGAGCGAGGGCCTTACGAGCAGTACTTC
CDR3 protein: CASSERGPYEQYF
CDR3 length: 13
D gene: .
V gene: TRBV10-2
J gene: TRBJ2-7
clone size: .

CDR3 DNA: TGTGCCAGCAGCCATTCAGGGACCCACGAGCAGTACTTC
CDR3 protein: CASSHSGTHEQYF
CDR3 length: 13
D gene: .
V gene: TRBV11-1
J gene: TRBJ2-7
clone size: .

CDR3 DNA: TGTGCCAGCTCACCACCTACCACGGGCTCGGCTTTCTTT
CDR3 protein: CASSPPTTGSAFF
CDR3 length: 13
D gene: .
V gene: TRBV18
J gene: TRBJ1-1
clone size: .

CDR3 DNA: TGCGCCAGCAGCCAAGATCCGGACAGCTCCTACGAGCAGTACTTC
CDR3 protein: CASSQDPDSSYEQYF
CDR3 length: 15
D gene: .
V gene: TRBV4-3
J gene: TRBJ2-7
clone size: .

CDR3 DNA: TGTGCCAGTAGTATGGGACAGGGAACCGAAAAACTGTTTTTT
CDR3 protein: CASSMGQGTEKLFF
CDR3 length: 14
D gene: TRBD1
V gene: TRBV19
J gene: TRBJ1-4
clone size: .

CDR3 DNA: TGTGCCAGCATGGGAGAGACCCAGTACTTC
CDR3 protein: CASMGETQYF
CDR3 length: 10
D gene: .
V gene: TRBV2
J gene: TRBJ2-5
clone size: .

CDR3 DNA: TGTGCCAGTAGGGAAAGGGGGCGGAACACTGAAGCTTTCTTT
CDR3 protein: CASRERGRNTEAFF
CDR3 length: 14
D gene: TRBD1
V gene: TRBV19
J gene: TRBJ1-1
clone size: .

CDR3 DNA: TGCGCCAGCAGCTTAAACCTCCGGTCCGGGAGGGAGACCCAGTACTTC
CDR3 protein: CASSLNLRSGRETQYF
CDR3 length: 16
D gene: TRBD2
V gene: TRBV5-1
J gene: TRBJ2-5
clone size: .

CDR3 DNA: TGTGCCAGCAGTCCGGAAGCGGGAGGGCCGGGGGAGCAGTTCTTC
CDR3 protein: CASSPEAGGPGEQFF
CDR3 length: 15
D gene: TRBD2
V gene: TRBV6-6
J gene: TRBJ2-1
clone size: .

CDR3 DNA: TGTGCCAGCAGTGACCCTTGGACAGGGCGATCTTTCTTT
CDR3 protein: CASSDPWTGRSFF
CDR3 length: 13
D gene: TRBD1
V gene: TRBV6-4
J gene: TRBJ1-1
clone size: .

CDR3 DNA: TGTGCCAGCGGGACTAATGGGCCTCCAACCCCACAAGAGACCCAGTACTTC
CDR3 protein: CASGTNGPPTPQETQYF
CDR3 length: 17
D gene: TRBD2
V gene: TRBV13
J gene: TRBJ2-5
clone size: .

CDR3 DNA: TGCGCCAGCAGCCAAGATTTGGCCGGATATATCTACGAGCAGTACTTC
CDR3 protein: CASSQDLAGYIYEQYF
CDR3 length: 16
D gene: .
V gene: TRBV4-3
J gene: TRBJ2-7
clone size: .

CDR3 DNA: TGTGCCAGCAGTGGACTAGCGGGAGACACCGGGGAGCTGTTTTTT
CDR3 protein: CASSGLAGDTGELFF
CDR3 length: 15
D gene: TRBD2
V gene: TRBV6-5
J gene: TRBJ2-2
clone size: .

CDR3 DNA: TGTGCCAGCAGAGTCGGTGTGCCAGCGGGAGGGATCTCTCAAACCTACGAGCAGTACTTC
CDR3 protein: CASRVGVPAGGISQTYEQYF
CDR3 length: 20
D gene: TRBD2
V gene: TRBV2
J gene: TRBJ2-7
clone size: .

CDR3 DNA: TGTGCCAGCAGCTTAGAGGGGAGGGCCTACAATGAGCAGTTCTTC
CDR3 protein: CASSLEGRAYNEQFF
CDR3 length: 15
D gene: TRBD2
V gene: TRBV11-1
J gene: TRBJ2-1
clone size: .

CDR3 DNA: TGTGCCTGGAGTGTAAAGGGGTGGGGCCATCAGCCCCAGCATTTT
CDR3 protein: CAWSVKGWGHQPQHF
CDR3 length: 15
D gene: .
V gene: TRBV30
J gene: TRBJ1-5
clone size: .

CDR3 DNA: TGTGCCATCAGTGAGTCGTCGTCTAGCGGGTACCAAGAGACCCAGTACTTC
CDR3 protein: CAISESSSSGYQETQYF
CDR3 length: 17
D gene: TRBD2
V gene: TRBV10-3
J gene: TRBJ2-5
clone size: .

CDR3 DNA: TGTGCCAGCAAGAGGGGGAGGGGGGGTCAAGAGACCCAGTACTTC
CDR3 protein: CASKRGRGGQETQYF
CDR3 length: 15
D gene: .
V gene: TRBV2
J gene: TRBJ2-5
clone size: once

CDR3 DNA: TGCGCCAGCAGCGGACAGGGGGGTCACGAGCAGTACTTC
CDR3 protein: CASSGQGGHEQYF
CDR3 length: 13
D gene: TRBD1
V gene: TRBV10-2
J gene: TRBJ2-7
clone size: once

CDR3 DNA: TGTGCCATCAGGAGCGGGACTAGCGGGAACTCACTAGTCGGTGAGCAGTTCTTC
CDR3 protein: CAIRSGTSGNSLVGEQFF
CDR3 length: 18
D gene: TRBD2
V gene: TRBV10-3
J gene: TRBJ2-1
clone size: .

CDR3 DNA: TGTGCCAGCAGCTTAGGAGGATCCGGAAACACCATATATTTT
CDR3 protein: CASSLGGSGNTIYF
CDR3 length: 14
D gene: .
V gene: TRBV7-2
J gene: TRBJ1-3
clone size: .

CDR3 DNA: TGCGCCAGCAGCTTGTTGCGGACAGGGGGCCACCAAGAGACCCAGTACTTC
CDR3 protein: CASSLLRTGGHQETQYF
CDR3 length: 17
D gene: TRBD1
V gene: TRBV5-1
J gene: TRBJ2-5
clone size: .

CDR3 DNA: TGTGCCAGCAGTTACTCCCCGGACAGGGGAGCTTTCTTT
CDR3 protein: CASSYSPDRGAFF
CDR3 length: 13
D gene: TRBD1
V gene: TRBV10-3
J gene: TRBJ1-1
clone size: .

CDR3 DNA: TGTGCCAGTAGTAGGGTAGCGGGAGGGAGGGAGACCCAGTACTTC
CDR3 protein: CASSRVAGGRETQYF
CDR3 length: 15
D gene: TRBD2
V gene: TRBV19
J gene: TRBJ2-5
clone size: .